Following are 16 T cell receptor beta chains from one sample sequenced in a study of T cells in Graves' hyperthyroidism and ophthalmopathy. Amplified regions were TCR beta CDR3 sequences from RNA transcripts. A first-round RT-PCR of the TCR CDR3 used the HTBI primer set. TCRdb passed the multiplex PCR reads through MiXCR, listing each CDR3 protein once. The table records around 560,000 distinct CDR3 sequences, approximately 15% of them present only once. Material for sequencing was blood. The receptors originated from a woman aged 18 to 35 with Graves' hyperthyroidism.

The chain links TRBV24-1 to TRBJ1-2; D gene uncertain. The length of the CDR3 is 14 residues. Germline V gene data show CDR1 as KGHDR and CDR2 as SFDVKD. The CDR3 protein is CEWAGPETNYGYTF. The CDR3 coding sequence is TGTGAGTGGGCCGGGCCCGAGACTAACTATGGCTACACCTTC.

In its sample, this clonotype was seen many times. V usage is TRBV6-1 and J usage is TRBJ1-5, with D hard to call. Between the trimmed V and J ends, which lost 5 bases and 0 bases, there was a span of 17 bases. CDR1 MNHNS and CDR2 SASEGT come from the germline V gene. This CDR3 has 17 residues. DNA of the CDR3: TGTGCCAGCAGTCCCCTTGGCGGTGAGATTAGCAATCAGCCCCAGCATTTT. Its translation is CASSPLGGEISNQPQHF.

This clonotype was observed a few times. This could be a read error, since a much larger clone is one nucleotide away. The chain carries TRBV28 and TRBJ1-1, with 9 positions matching TRBD1. Germline lookup yields CDR1 MDHEN and CDR2 SYDVKM. The junction had 9 bases not matched to a gene; V was cut back by 6 bases and J by 4 bases. The CDR3 contains 15 residues. The CDR3 loop is CASRKNRGLRTEAFF. The CDR3 coding sequence is TGTGCCAGCAGGAAAAACAGGGGGCTGCGCACTGAAGCTTTCTTT.

This clonotype was detected a few times. This sequence joins TRBV12-3 or TRBV12-4 and TRBJ2-3, with no clear D. Deletions cut 7 bases from V and 0 bases from J, with 14 bases between. The CDR3 spans 15 residues. The CDR3 loop reads CASTTLVSSTDTQYF. The CDR3 region has the DNA TGTGCCAGCACCACTCTGGTCTCTAGCACAGATACGCAGTATTTT.

This chain connects TRBV6-2 or TRBV6-3 to TRBJ1-1; the D is unclear. CDR1 MNHEY and CDR2 SVGEGT come from the germline V gene. The CDR3 length is 14 residues. V gave up 7 bases and J gave up 3 bases, with 15 bases separating them. CDR3 DNA sequence: TGTGCCAGCACCCCCCAGGTATTATACACTGAAGCTTTCTTT. Translation gives CASTPQVLYTEAFF.

In this sample, this clonotype turned up a few times. This rearrangement joins TRBV24-1 to TRBJ2-2; TRBD1 is a possible D gene (6 bases). CDR3 length equals 17 residues. From germline, CDR1 is KGHDR and CDR2 SFDVKD. The V gene lost 0 bases and the J gene lost 4 bases, with 14 bases spanning the gap. The CDR3 region is CATSDLPARGSTGELFF. Written as DNA, the CDR3 is TGTGCCACCAGTGATTTGCCGGCGAGGGGGTCCACCGGGGAGCTGTTTTTT.

In its sample, this clonotype was seen many times. This sequence joins TRBV11-2 and TRBJ2-1; D might be TRBD1 (6 bases). V was clipped by 4 bases and J by 2 bases, with 9 bases between them. CDR3 size: 14 residues. Looked up from germline, CDR1 is SGHAT and CDR2 is FQNNGV. CDR3 region: CASSSNRAYNEQFF. For the CDR3, the DNA is TGTGCCAGCAGCTCAAACAGGGCCTACAATGAGCAGTTCTTC. Looking up the rest from reference TRBV11-2 and TRBJ2-1 gives the full variable domain: EAGVAQSPRYKIIEKRQSVAFWCNPISGHATLYWYQQILGQGPKLLIQFQNNGVVDDSQLPKDRFSAERLKGVDSTLKIQPAKLEDSAVYLCASSSNRAYNEQFFGPGTRLTVL.

A few counts support this clonotype. CDR3 loop: CASSDRIRNQPQHF. For the CDR3, the DNA is TGTGCCAGTAGTGACAGGATACGGAATCAGCCCCAGCATTTT. The genes are TRBV19 and TRBJ1-5, with a tentative D call TRBD1 (6 bases). Germline V gene data show CDR1 as LNHDA and CDR2 as SQIVND (reference sequence). CDR3 size: 14 residues. V was cut by 5 bases and J by 4 bases, with 12 bases left in between.

This clonotype was detected only a few times. The CDR3 DNA sequence: TGCAGTGCTAGGGTCATTAGCAATCAGCCCCAGCATTTT. Amino acids: CSARVISNQPQHF. The gene calls are TRBV20-1 and TRBJ1-5; unclear D gene. With 3 bases removed from V and 0 bases from J, the gap between germline ends came to 6 bases. This CDR3 comprises 13 residues. CDR1 is DFQATT and CDR2 is SNEGSKA in the germline V gene (reference sequence).

This clonotype has ten or more counts. The chain joins TRBV5-5 to TRBJ1-2; 7 positions match TRBD1. Trimming took 0 bases from V and 7 from J; bases not matched to a gene: 3. Germline CDR1 SGHKS, CDR2 YYEKEE (reference sequence). The CDR3 extends over 13 amino acids. The CDR3 DNA is TGTGCCAGCAGCTTGGTGGGGGACAGTGGCTACACCTTC. Translation gives CASSLVGDSGYTF.

The genes are TRBV20-1 and TRBJ1-6, with a tentative D call TRBD1 (6 bases). V lost 5 bases and J lost 0, with 17 bases in between. This CDR3 spans 17 amino acids. CDR1 is DFQATT, CDR2 SNEGSKA, per germline (reference sequence). DNA of the CDR3: TGCAGTGCTGGTCCCGCGGACAGCAGCTCCTATAATTCACCCCTCCACTTT. This sequence encodes CSAGPADSSSYNSPLHF.

This clonotype has at least ten counts. The chain has TRBV11-3 and TRBJ2-2; D not certain. Germline V CDR1 and CDR2: SGHNT, YENEEA. The CDR3 runs 15 residues. Trimming stripped 1 base from V and 7 bases from J, with 13 bases between. CDR3 nucleotides: TGTGCCAGCAGCTTAGGACCCGCGAAGGTCGGGGAGCTGTTTTTT. It codes for CASSLGPAKVGELFF. The full variable domain, completed using reference TRBV11-3 and TRBJ2-2, is EAGVVQSPRYKIIEKKQPVAFWCNPISGHNTLYWYLQNLGQGPELLIRYENEEAVDDSQLPKDRFSAERLKGVDSTLKIQPAELGDSAVYLCASSLGPAKVGELFFGEGSRLTVL.

The sample holds many counts of this clonotype. The chain joins TRBV29-1 to TRBJ2-7, with TRBD2 matching 9 bases. The CDR3 covers 14 residues. The V gene's germline CDR1 is SQVTM and CDR2 ANQGSEA. The trim removed 7 bases at V and 1 base at J, leaving 8 bases unmatched. The CDR3 protein is CSAGTSGSSYEQYF. The CDR3 bases are TGCAGCGCCGGAACTAGCGGGTCTTCCTACGAGCAGTACTTC.

This clonotype was detected a few times. The chain combines TRBV2 with TRBJ2-4; no clear D gene. Germline CDR1 and CDR2: SNHLY and FYNNEI. V was pared by 5 bases and J by 2 bases, with 7 bases between. This CDR3 comprises 13 residues. The CDR3 region has the DNA TGTGCCAGCAGTAGTGGATCCAAAAACATTCAGTACTTC. As protein: CASSSGSKNIQYF.

This clonotype came up a few times. The genes are TRBV7-8 and TRBJ1-2; 9 positions match TRBD1. The V segment lost 2 bases and the J segment 3 bases; nucleotides outside the gene matches: 4. The CDR3 has 15 residues. Germline V gene data show CDR1 as SGHVS and CDR2 as FQNEAQ. The CDR3 bases are TGTGCCAGCAGCTTAAGACGGACAGGGGACTATGGCTACACCTTC. It is translated as CASSLRRTGDYGYTF.

This clonotype turned up a few times. CDR3 sequence reads: CSARILTEAFF. CDR3 in DNA: TGCAGTGCCAGGATCCTAACTGAAGCTTTCTTT. The chain uses TRBV20-1 and TRBJ1-1, with unresolved D. The germline V gene has CDR1 DFQATT and CDR2 SNEGSKA (reference sequence). CDR3 length equals 11 residues. V was pared by 6 bases and J by 5 bases, with 10 bases between.